These 15 T cell receptor beta chains were sequenced from one sample in a study of T-cell memory formation after mild COVID-19. MiXCR was run by TCRdb on the 5' RACE reads, yielding one entry per CDR3 protein. Here the sample spans approximately 250,000 distinct CDR3 sequences, 15% to 20% being singletons. The sample consisted of PBMCs or a T cell subset sorted from them (not recorded which). The receptors here all came from a man aged 18 to 29 who had mild COVID-19 (a few samples of this study predate the infection). Cell type and time point are not known.

This clonotype was seen a handful of times. The gene calls are TRBV2 and TRBJ2-1; 8 nucleotides align to TRBD2. The CDR3 is made up of 14 amino acids. V gave up 3 bases and J gave up 6 bases; unmatched junction bases: 4. CDR1 SNHLY and CDR2 FYNNEI come from the germline V gene. The CDR3 DNA follows: TGTGCCAGCAGTGACCTAGCGGGTGTCAATGAGCAGTTCTTC. It codes for CASSDLAGVNEQFF.

This clonotype showed up just a few times. The V call is TRBV6-5, the J call TRBJ1-2; no firm D call. V was shortened by 0 bases and J by 4 bases, with 6 bases between the two germline ends. This CDR3 is built from 13 residues. The germline V gene has CDR1 MNHEY and CDR2 SVGAGI. The CDR3 region has the DNA TGTGCCAGCAGTTACTCGACCGGCTATGGCTACACCTTC. Its protein product is CASSYSTGYGYTF.

The genes are TRBV4-3 and TRBJ2-4; TRBD1 aligns across 9 bases. The CDR3 totals 16 residues. The germline V gene encodes CDR1 LGHNA and CDR2 YSLEER. V shed 0 bases, J shed 9 bases, and the junction held 9 bases outside the gene matches. CDR3 residues: CASSQDSGQGGSIQYF. CDR3 sequence (DNA): TGCGCCAGCAGCCAAGATTCGGGACAGGGTGGGAGCATTCAGTACTTC.

V is TRBV5-1 and J is TRBJ2-1; TRBD2 aligns across 14 bases. V shed 2 bases, J shed 8 bases, and the junction held 9 bases outside the gene matches. Germline loops: CDR1 SGHRS, CDR2 YFSETQ. The CDR3 contains 17 residues. The CDR3 region is CASSLGSGLAGVDEQFF. The CDR3 bases are TGCGCCAGCAGCTTAGGGTCGGGACTAGCGGGGGTCGATGAGCAGTTCTTC.

This clonotype was counted between two and nine times. This chain uses TRBV27 with TRBJ2-3, with D unclear. The V end was cut by 2 bases, the J end by 4 bases, with 7 bases between. The CDR3 extends over 13 amino acids. Germline CDR1 reads MNHEY; CDR2 reads SMNVEV (reference sequence). CDR3 protein: CASSLRVADTQYF. As DNA, the CDR3 is TGTGCCAGCAGTTTAAGGGTGGCAGATACGCAGTATTTT.

The chain has TRBV28 and TRBJ2-1, with D unclear. The CDR3 is 12 residues long. V was shortened by 3 bases and J by 12 bases, with 12 bases between the two germline ends. Germline-derived CDR1 and CDR2 are MDHEN and SYDVKM. CDR3 sequence reads: CASSLERLGQFF. The CDR3 coding sequence is TGTGCCAGCAGTTTGGAGAGACTGGGGCAGTTCTTC.

This clonotype was detected a few times. V is TRBV15 and J is TRBJ2-4; D tentatively fits TRBD1 or TRBD2 (7 bases each). V gave up 1 base and J gave up 3 bases, with 13 bases separating them. The germline V gene encodes CDR1 LNHNV and CDR2 YYDKDF (reference sequence). This CDR3 has 16 residues. CDR3 region: CATSRVAGGGKNIQYF. For the CDR3, the DNA is TGTGCCACCAGCAGAGTTGCAGGGGGGGGCAAAAACATTCAGTACTTC.

This clonotype was recorded a few times. The chain has TRBV12-3 or TRBV12-4 and TRBJ2-1, with D tentatively TRBD2 (6 bases). V lost 6 bases, J lost 6 bases, and 12 bases lay in between. The CDR3 runs to 13 residues. CDR3 protein: CASSPGSLNEQFF. The CDR3 region has the DNA TGTGCCAGCAGCCCCGGGAGCCTCAATGAGCAGTTCTTC.

This clonotype was seen more than once but under ten times. This chain joins TRBV4-3 and TRBJ2-3, with 10 nucleotides matching TRBD1. The CDR3 is 17 amino acids. Germline-derived CDR1 and CDR2 are LGHNA and YSLEER. The V gene end was trimmed by 0 bases and the J gene end by 4 bases; junction bases not matched to a gene: 7. The CDR3 sequence: CASSQDFRDRGADTQYF. CDR3 sequence (DNA): TGCGCCAGCAGCCAAGACTTTAGGGACAGGGGAGCAGATACGCAGTATTTT.

This chain joins TRBV20-1 and TRBJ2-5, with TRBD2 matching over 12 bases. Trimming at V came to 4 bases and at J to 8 bases, leaving 2 bases not matched to a gene. CDR3 length: 12 residues. Looked up from germline, CDR1 is DFQATT and CDR2 is SNEGSKA (reference sequence). CDR3 DNA: TGCAGTGCTATACTAGCGGGGGGTACCCAGTACTTC. This gives the protein CSAILAGGTQYF.

This clonotype was seen only a few times. V is TRBV18 and J is TRBJ2-1; D may correspond to TRBD1 or TRBD2 (5 bases each). The V gene's germline CDR1 is KGHSH and CDR2 LQKENI. The germline V and J ends were trimmed by 4 bases and 10 bases, with 11 bases remaining between them. This CDR3 region has 12 residues. The chain's CDR3 is CASSRQGEEQFF. DNA for the CDR3: TGTGCCAGCTCACGCCAGGGAGAGGAGCAGTTCTTC.

This clonotype was seen more than once but under ten times. The genes are TRBV4-1 and TRBJ1-2, with TRBD1 as a possible D gene (6 bases). V was trimmed by 4 bases and J by 4 bases, leaving 19 bases between them. The CDR3 spans 16 residues. From germline, CDR1 is MGHRA and CDR2 YSYEKL. The CDR3 is CASSRITGKVSYGYTF. The CDR3 nucleotides are TGCGCCAGCAGCCGGATAACAGGGAAAGTAAGCTATGGCTACACCTTC.

This clonotype has ten or more counts. The chain couples TRBV5-1 to TRBJ2-5, with D possibly being TRBD2 (6 bases). CDR3 size: 14 residues. The germline V gene has CDR1 SGHRS and CDR2 YFSETQ. Trimming shortened V by 1 base and J by 1 base, and 8 bases separated the two germline ends. This chain's CDR3 is CASSLFSGQETQYF. The CDR3 DNA sequence: TGCGCCAGCAGCTTGTTTAGCGGCCAAGAGACCCAGTACTTC. Full variable domain (remainder filled in from reference TRBV5-1 and TRBJ2-5): KAGVTQTPRYLIKTRGQQVTLSCSPISGHRSVSWYQQTPGQGLQFLFEYFSETQRNKGNFPGRFSGRQFSNSRSEMNVSTLELGDSALYLCASSLFSGQETQYFGPGTRLLVL.

This clonotype was counted between two and nine times. The chain carries TRBV19 and TRBJ1-2; D perhaps matches TRBD1 (6 bases). Between the trimmed V and J ends, which lost 7 bases and 7 bases, there was a span of 19 bases. Germline V gene sequence: CDR1 LNHDA, CDR2 SQIVND (reference sequence). The CDR3 is made up of 14 amino acids. Here the CDR3 reads CASTRAGDWSGYTF. CDR3 sequence (DNA): TGTGCCAGTACGAGGGCAGGGGATTGGAGTGGCTACACCTTC.

The chain joins TRBV5-8 to TRBJ1-3; D perhaps matches TRBD1 (5 bases). Germline V CDR1 and CDR2: SGHTS, YDEGEE. This CDR3 is built from 12 residues. Trimming removed 3 bases from V and 4 bases from J, with 5 bases in between. In DNA, the CDR3 is TGTGCCAGCAGCTGGACAGGAAACACCATATATTTT. This codes for CASSWTGNTIYF.